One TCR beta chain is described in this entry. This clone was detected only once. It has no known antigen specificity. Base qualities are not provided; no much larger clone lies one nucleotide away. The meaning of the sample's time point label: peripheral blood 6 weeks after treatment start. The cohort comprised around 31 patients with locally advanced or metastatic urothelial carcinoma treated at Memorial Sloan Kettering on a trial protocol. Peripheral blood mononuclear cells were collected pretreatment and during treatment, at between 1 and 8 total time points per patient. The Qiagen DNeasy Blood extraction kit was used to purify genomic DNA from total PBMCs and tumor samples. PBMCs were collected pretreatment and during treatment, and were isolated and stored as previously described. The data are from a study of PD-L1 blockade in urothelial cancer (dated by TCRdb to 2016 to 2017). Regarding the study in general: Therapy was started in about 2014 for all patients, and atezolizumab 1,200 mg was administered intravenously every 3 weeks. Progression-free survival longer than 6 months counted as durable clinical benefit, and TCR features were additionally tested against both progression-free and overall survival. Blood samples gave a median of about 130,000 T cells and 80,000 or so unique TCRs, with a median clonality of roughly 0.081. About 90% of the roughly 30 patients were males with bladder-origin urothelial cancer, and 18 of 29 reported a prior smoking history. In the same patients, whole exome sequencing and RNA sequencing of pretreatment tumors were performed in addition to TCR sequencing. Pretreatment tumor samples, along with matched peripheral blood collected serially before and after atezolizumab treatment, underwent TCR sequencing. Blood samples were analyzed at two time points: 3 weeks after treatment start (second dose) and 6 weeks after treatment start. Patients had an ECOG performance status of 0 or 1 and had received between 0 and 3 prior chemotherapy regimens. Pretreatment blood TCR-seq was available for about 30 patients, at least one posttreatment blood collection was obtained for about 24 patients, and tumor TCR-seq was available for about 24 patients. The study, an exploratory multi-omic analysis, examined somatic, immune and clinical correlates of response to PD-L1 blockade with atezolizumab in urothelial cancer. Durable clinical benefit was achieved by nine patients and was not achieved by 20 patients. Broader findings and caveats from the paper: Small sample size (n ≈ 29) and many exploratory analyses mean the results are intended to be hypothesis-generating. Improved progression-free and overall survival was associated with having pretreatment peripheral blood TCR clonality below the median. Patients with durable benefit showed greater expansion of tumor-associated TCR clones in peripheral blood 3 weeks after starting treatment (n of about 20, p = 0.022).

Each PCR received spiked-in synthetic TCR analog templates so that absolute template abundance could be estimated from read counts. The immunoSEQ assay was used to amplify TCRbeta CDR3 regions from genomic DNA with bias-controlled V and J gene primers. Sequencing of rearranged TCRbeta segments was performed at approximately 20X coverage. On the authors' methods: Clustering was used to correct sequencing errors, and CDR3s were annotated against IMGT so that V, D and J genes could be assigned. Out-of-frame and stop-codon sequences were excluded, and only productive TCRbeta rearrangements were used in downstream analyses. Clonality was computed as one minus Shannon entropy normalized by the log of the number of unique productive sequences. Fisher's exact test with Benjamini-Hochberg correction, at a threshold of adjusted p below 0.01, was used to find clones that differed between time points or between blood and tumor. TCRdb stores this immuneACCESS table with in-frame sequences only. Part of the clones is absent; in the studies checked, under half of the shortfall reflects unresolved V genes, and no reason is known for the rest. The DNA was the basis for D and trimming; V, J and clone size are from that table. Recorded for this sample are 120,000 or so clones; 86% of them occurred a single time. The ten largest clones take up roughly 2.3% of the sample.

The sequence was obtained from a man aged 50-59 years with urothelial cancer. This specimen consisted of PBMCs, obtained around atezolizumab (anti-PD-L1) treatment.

The DNA sequence reads TGCGCCAGCAGTGTGCTAGCGGGAGGGGTGAACACCGGGGAGCTGTTTTTT. This encodes CASSVLAGGVNTGELFF. In this chain, TRBV5-1 is recombined with TRBJ2-2, and 12 junction bases match TRBD2. After removal of 5 bases from V and 1 base from J, the junction retains 6 bases not matched to a gene. CDR1 is given as SGHRS and CDR2 as YFSETQ, both from the germline V gene. The CDR3 numbers 17 residues from cysteine through phenylalanine. Only the CDR3 DNA stays, 51 bases, in frame from base 1.